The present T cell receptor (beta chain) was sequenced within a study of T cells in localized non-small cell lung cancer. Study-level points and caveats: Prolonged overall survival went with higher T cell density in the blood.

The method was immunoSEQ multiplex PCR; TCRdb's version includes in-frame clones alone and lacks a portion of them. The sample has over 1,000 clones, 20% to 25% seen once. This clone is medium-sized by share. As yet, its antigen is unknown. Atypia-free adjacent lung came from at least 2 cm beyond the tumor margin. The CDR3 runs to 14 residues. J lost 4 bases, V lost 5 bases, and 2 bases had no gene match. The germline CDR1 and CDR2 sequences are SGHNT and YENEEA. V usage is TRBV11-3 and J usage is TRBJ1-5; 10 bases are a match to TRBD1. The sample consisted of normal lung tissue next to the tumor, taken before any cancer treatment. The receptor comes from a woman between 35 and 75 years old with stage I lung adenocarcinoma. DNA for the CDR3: TGTGCCAGCAGCCTGGGACAGGGGAATCAGCCCCAGCATTTT. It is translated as CASSLGQGNQPQHF.